This T cell receptor (beta chain) originates from a study of cytomegalovirus exposure and HLA in healthy donors. Study results and caveats: Cytomegalovirus association was assigned to approximately 160 TCR beta chains.

In this sample, this clone turned up once. Its antigen is not identified. The PCR contained 60 Vbeta and 13 Jbeta primers. Original handling: Approximately 11 million shared chains were among the roughly 80 million unique TCR beta chains that a later analysis counted. Libraries were prepared by immunoSEQ multiplex PCR; TCRdb keeps only in-frame clonotypes and omits some of them. V, J and clone size are those of that table, while D and trimming were read from the DNA. Among approximately 200,000 clones listed, 83% were seen once. The germline V gene has CDR1 SGHTA and CDR2 FQGNSA. This CDR3 is 12 amino acids long. V lost 7 bases, J lost 6 bases, and 12 bases lay in between.

V usage is TRBV7-2 and J usage is TRBJ1-2; D possibly corresponds to TRBD1 (6 bases). Sample: PBMCs. This sequence was found in a girl aged 10 to 17 in good health and CMV-seronegative. CDR3 protein: CASNLQGHGYTF. CDR3 DNA: TGTGCCAGCAATCTACAGGGCCATGGCTACACCTTC.